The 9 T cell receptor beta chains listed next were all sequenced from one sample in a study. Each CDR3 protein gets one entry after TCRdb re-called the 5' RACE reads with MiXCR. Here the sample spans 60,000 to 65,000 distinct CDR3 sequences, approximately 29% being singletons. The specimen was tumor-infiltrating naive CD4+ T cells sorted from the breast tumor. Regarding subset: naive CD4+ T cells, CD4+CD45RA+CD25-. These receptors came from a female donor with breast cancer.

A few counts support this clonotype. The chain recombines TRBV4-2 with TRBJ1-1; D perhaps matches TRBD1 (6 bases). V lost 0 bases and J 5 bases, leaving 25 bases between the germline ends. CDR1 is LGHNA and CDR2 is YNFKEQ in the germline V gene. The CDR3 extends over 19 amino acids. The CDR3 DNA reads TGTGCCAGCAGCCAAGACCCGTTTTCGTCGGACAGAGGTAGTACTGAAGCTTTCTTT. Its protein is CASSQDPFSSDRGSTEAFF.

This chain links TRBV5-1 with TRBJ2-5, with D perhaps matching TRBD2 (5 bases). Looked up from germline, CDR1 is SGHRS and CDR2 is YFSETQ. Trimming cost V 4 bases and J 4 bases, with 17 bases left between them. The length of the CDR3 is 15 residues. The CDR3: CASSKGRVVRETQYF. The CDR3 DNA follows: TGCGCCAGCAGCAAAGGGCGGGTCGTCCGAGAGACCCAGTACTTC.

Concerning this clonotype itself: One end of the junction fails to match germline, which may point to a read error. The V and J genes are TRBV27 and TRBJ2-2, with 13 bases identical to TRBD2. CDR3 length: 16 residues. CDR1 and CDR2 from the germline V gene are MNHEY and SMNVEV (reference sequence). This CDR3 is CASRPQGLAGPGELLF. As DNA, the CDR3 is TGTGCCAGCAGACCCCAGGGACTAGCGGGACCCGGGGAGCTGCTTTTT.

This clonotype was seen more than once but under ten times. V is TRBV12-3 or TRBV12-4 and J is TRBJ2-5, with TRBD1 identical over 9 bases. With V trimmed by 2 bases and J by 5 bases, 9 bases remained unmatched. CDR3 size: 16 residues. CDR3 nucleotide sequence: TGTGCCAGCAGTTTAAGAACAGGGGGCGGAGGGGAGACCCAGTACTTC. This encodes CASSLRTGGGGETQYF.

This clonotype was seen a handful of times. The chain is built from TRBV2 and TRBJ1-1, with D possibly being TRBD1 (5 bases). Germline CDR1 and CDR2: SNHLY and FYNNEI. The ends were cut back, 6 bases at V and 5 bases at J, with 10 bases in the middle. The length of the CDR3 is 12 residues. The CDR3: CASRREGTEAFF. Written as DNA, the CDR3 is TGTGCCAGCAGACGGGAGGGGACTGAAGCTTTCTTT.

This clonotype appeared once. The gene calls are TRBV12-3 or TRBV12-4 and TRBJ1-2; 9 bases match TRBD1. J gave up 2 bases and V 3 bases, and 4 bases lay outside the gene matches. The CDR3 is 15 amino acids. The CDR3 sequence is CASSFDRGSNYGYTF. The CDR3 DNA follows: TGTGCCAGCAGTTTTGACAGGGGGTCGAACTATGGCTACACCTTC.

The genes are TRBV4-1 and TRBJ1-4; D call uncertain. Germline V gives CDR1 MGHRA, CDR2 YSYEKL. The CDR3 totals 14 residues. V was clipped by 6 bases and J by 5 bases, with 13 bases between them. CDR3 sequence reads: CASRDLRVNEKLFF. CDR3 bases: TGCGCCAGCAGGGACCTAAGGGTAAATGAAAAACTGTTTTTT.

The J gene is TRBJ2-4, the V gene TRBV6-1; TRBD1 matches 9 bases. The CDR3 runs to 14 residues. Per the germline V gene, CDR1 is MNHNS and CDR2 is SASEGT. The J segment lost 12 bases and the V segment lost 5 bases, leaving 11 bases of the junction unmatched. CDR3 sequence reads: CASSSQGARDNQYF. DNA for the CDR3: TGTGCCAGCAGTTCACAGGGGGCGAGGGACAATCAGTACTTC.

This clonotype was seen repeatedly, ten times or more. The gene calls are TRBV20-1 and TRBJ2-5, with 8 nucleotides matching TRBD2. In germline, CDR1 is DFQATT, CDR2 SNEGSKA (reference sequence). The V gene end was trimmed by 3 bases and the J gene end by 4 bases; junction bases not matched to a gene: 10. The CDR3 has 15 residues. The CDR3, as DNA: TGCAGTGCTAGTTCCATTCGGGAGGGGGGAGAGACCCAGTACTTC. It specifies CSASSIREGGETQYF.